This T cell receptor (beta chain) was identified in a study of shared clonotypes between healthy human individuals. General study results and limits: Four donors shared approximately 5% of their naive CD4 clonotypes.

Repertoires were generated with immunoSEQ multiplex PCR, while TCRdb's copy carries only in-frame clones and drops some. The sample has about 2.1 million clones; over 85% are singletons. As regards this clone: Its specificity is not known.

Germline V gene lookup returns CDR1 LNHDA and CDR2 SQIVND (reference sequence). V was cut by 6 bases and J by 1 base, with 12 bases left in between. This CDR3 has 14 residues. CD45RO-negative, CCR7-positively selected cells formed the naive CD8 fraction, excluding terminally differentiated effector memory CD45RA+ cells. The receptor comes from a man aged 18 to 29 in good health. Some clones in this sample may be carry-over from other donors' samples. Sequences were obtained from naive CD8+ T cells from PBMCs. The chain couples TRBV19 to TRBJ1-1, with TRBD1 as a possible D gene (5 bases). Written as DNA, the CDR3 is TGTGCCAGTAGATGGGGACCGCAGAACACTGAAGCTTTCTTT. Translating it yields CASRWGPQNTEAFF.